This TCR beta chain was captured by sequencing in a study of cytomegalovirus exposure and HLA in healthy donors. Study context: There were 65 million to 85 million unique TCRs (from HLA-typed donors) in an early data release.

Comments on this clone: The antigen remains unidentified.

In the PCR, 60 Vbeta and 13 Jbeta primers were used. The table came from immunoSEQ multiplex PCR; TCRdb's copy has only in-frame clones and leaves some out. Of fewer than 200,000 clones listed, roughly 84% are singletons. This CDR3 contains 16 residues. Germline lookup yields CDR1 MNHNS and CDR2 SASEGT. The V segment lost 3 bases and the J segment 5 bases; nucleotides outside the gene matches: 8. Overall study findings and caveats: In a later analysis, a missense DCLRE1C variant was linked to TCR beta V- and J-gene trimming. The authors later found HLA-associated TCR beta chains more clonally expanded than equally common others.

V gene TRBV6-1 combines with J gene TRBJ2-1, with 9 bases lining up with TRBD2. The receptor comes from a male donor in good health and CMV-seronegative. The sample comprised PBMCs. In DNA, the CDR3 is TGTGCCAGCAGTGATCTAGCGGGGTCGACGAACAATGAGCAGTTCTTC. Translating gives CASSDLAGSTNNEQFF.